One T cell receptor beta chain is described in this entry. Its antigen is currently unknown. It was autoimmune disease history or systemic immunosuppression that excluded patients. CDR1 is MNHEY and CDR2 is SMNVEV in the germline V gene (reference sequence). There are 12 residues in the CDR3. The sample is drawn from a study of OX40 agonist ivuxolimab in advanced cancers. On the study more broadly: Patients achieving partial responses numbered three: one hepatocellular carcinoma case and two cutaneous melanoma cases.

Whole-study findings and limits: With doses of 0.1 to 3.0 mg/kg, CD4+ and CD8+ blood T cells had undergone clonal expansion by week 6. There were also nonresponders showing low normalized T-cell clonal expansion.

Produced via immunoSEQ multiplex PCR; TCRdb's table is partial and in-frame only. The sample lists 45,000 to 50,000 clones, around 90% seen once, with about 20% in the top ten. J is TRBJ1-3 and V is TRBV27; no clear D gene. Gene TRBJ2-2 matches the end of the DNA better, so the J call may be wrong. This specimen was CD4+ or CD8+ T cells sorted from blood, taken in a trial of the OX40 agonist ivuxolimab. The TCR comes from an adult with an advanced solid tumor such as melanoma, head and neck, liver or kidney cancer. CDR3 region: CASSLSAGELFF. Here the CDR3 DNA reads TGTGCCAGCAGTTTATCGGCCGGGGAGCTGTTTTTT.